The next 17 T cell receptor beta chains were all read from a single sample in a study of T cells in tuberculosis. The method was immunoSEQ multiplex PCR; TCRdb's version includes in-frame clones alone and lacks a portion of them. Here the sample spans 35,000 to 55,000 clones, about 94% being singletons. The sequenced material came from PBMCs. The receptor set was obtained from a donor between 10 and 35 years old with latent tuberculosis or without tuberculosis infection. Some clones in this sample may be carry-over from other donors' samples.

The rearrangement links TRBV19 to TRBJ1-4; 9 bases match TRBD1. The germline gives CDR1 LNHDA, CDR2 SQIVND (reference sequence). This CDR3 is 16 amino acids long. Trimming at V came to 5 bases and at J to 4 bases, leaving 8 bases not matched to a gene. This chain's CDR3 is CASSLLPGQGNEKLFF. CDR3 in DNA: TGTGCCAGTAGTCTATTACCGGGACAGGGTAATGAAAAACTGTTTTTT.

CDR3 in amino acids: CASSSITSGTGYPTGELFF. For the CDR3, the DNA is TGTGCCAGCAGCTCGATCACATCCGGGACAGGGTACCCCACCGGGGAGCTGTTTTTT. This chain uses TRBV5-6 with TRBJ2-2; 9 bases match TRBD1. Germline CDR1 is SGHDT and CDR2 is YYEEEE. The CDR3 loop spans 19 amino acids. After removal of 3 bases from V and 4 bases from J, the junction contained 16 bases not matched to a gene. The variable domain in full, completed from reference TRBV5-6 and TRBJ2-2, reads DAGVTQSPTHLIKTRGQQVTLRCSPKSGHDTVSWYQQALGQGPQFIFQYYEEEERQRGNFPDRFSGHQFPNYSSELNVNALLLGDSALYLCASSSITSGTGYPTGELFFGEGSRLTVL.

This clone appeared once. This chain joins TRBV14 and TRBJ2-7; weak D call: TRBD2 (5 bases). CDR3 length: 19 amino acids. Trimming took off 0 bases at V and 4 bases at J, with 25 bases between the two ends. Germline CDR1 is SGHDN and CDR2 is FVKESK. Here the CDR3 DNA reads TGTGCCAGCAGCCAAGATTCCTGGGCAGAAGAAACTAGAGAATACGAGCAGTACTTC. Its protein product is CASSQDSWAEETREYEQYF.

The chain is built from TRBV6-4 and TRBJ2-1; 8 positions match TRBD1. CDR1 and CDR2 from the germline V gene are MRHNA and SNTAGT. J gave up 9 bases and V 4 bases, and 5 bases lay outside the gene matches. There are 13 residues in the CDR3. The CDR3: CASSGTGKGEQFF. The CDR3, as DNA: TGTGCCAGCAGTGGGACAGGGAAGGGTGAGCAGTTCTTC.

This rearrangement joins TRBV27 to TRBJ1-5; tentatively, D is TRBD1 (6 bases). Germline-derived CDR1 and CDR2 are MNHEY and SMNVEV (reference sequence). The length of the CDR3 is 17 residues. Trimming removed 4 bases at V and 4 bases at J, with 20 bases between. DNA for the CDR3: TGTGCCAGCAGTTCCTTTGGTGTGCAGGGGCTTAATCAGCCCCAGCATTTT. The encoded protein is CASSSFGVQGLNQPQHF.

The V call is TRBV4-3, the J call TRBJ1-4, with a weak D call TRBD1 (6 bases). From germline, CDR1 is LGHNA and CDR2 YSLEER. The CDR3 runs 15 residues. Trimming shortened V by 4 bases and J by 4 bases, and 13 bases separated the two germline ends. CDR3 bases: TGCGCCAGCAGCCTTGCGAACAGGGATAATGAAAAACTGTTTTTT. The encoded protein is CASSLANRDNEKLFF.

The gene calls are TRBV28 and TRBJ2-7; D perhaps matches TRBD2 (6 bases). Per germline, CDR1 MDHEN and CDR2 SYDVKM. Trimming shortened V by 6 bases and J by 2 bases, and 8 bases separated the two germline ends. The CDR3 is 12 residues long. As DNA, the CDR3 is TGTGCCAGCAGGCGGGGACCCTACGAGCAGTACTTC. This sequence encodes CASRRGPYEQYF.

The DNA of the CDR3 is TGTGCCAGCGGACTAGCGGGAAGGAGGACCGGGGAGCTGTTTTTT. It is translated as CASGLAGRRTGELFF. The chain combines TRBV5-6 with TRBJ2-2; 12 bases match TRBD2. Losses at the gene ends were 7 bases for V and 5 bases for J; bases not matched to a gene: 6. There are 15 residues in the CDR3. The germline V gene encodes CDR1 SGHDT and CDR2 YYEEEE.

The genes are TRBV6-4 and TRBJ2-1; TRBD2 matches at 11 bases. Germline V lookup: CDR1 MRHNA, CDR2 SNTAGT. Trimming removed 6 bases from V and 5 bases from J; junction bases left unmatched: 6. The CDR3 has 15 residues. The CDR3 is CASSSGLAENNEQFF. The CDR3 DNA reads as TGTGCCAGCAGCTCGGGACTAGCGGAAAACAATGAGCAGTTCTTC.

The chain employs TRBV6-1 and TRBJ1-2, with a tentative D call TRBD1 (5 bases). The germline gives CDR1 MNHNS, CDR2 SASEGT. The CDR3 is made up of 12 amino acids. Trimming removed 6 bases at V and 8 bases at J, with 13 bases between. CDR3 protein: CASRTVFKGYTF. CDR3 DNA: TGTGCCAGCAGGACAGTGTTCAAGGGCTACACCTTC.

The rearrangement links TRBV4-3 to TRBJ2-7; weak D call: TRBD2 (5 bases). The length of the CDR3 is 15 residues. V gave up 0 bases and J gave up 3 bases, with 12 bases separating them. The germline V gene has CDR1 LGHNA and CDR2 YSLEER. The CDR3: CASSQEGVSFYEQYF. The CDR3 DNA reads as TGCGCCAGCAGCCAAGAGGGAGTATCATTCTACGAGCAGTACTTC.

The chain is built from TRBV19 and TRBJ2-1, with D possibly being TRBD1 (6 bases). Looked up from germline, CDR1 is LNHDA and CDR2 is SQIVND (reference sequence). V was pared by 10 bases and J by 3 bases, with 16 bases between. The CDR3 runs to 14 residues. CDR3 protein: CATNPQGLYNEQFF. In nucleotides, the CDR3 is TGTGCCACCAATCCTCAGGGGCTCTACAATGAGCAGTTCTTC.

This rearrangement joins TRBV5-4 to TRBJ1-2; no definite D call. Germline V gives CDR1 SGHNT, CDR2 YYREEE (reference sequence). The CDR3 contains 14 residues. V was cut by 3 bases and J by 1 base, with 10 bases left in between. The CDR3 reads CASSWRRSNYGYTF. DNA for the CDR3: TGTGCCAGCAGCTGGCGACGGAGTAACTATGGCTACACCTTC.

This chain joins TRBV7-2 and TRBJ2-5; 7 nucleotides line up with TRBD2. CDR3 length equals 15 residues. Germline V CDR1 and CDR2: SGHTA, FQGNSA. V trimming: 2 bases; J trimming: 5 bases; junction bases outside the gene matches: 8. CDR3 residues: CASSLRGRAGETQYF. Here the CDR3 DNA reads TGTGCCAGCAGCTTACGAGGGAGGGCCGGGGAGACCCAGTACTTC.

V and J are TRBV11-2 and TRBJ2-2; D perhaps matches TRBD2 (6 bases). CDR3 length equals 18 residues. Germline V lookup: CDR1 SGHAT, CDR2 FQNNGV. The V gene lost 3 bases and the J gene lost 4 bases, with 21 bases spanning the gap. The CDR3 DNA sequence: TGTGCCAGCAGCTTGAAAGGAGGGGCCTCCCCCCTCACCGGGGAGCTGTTTTTT. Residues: CASSLKGGASPLTGELFF.

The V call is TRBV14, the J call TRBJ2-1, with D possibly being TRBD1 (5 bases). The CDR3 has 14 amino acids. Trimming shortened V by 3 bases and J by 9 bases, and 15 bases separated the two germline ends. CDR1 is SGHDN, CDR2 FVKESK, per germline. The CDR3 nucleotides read TGTGCCAGCAGCCATCTAGGGGAAACGGGTGAGCAGTTCTTC. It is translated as CASSHLGETGEQFF.

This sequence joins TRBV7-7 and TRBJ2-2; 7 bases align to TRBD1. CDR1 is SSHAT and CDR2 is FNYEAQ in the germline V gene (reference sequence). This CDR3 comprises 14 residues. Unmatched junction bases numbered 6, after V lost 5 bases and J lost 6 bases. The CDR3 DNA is TGTGCCAGCAGCCTCGACAGGGCTGCCGGGGAGCTGTTTTTT. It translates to CASSLDRAAGELFF.